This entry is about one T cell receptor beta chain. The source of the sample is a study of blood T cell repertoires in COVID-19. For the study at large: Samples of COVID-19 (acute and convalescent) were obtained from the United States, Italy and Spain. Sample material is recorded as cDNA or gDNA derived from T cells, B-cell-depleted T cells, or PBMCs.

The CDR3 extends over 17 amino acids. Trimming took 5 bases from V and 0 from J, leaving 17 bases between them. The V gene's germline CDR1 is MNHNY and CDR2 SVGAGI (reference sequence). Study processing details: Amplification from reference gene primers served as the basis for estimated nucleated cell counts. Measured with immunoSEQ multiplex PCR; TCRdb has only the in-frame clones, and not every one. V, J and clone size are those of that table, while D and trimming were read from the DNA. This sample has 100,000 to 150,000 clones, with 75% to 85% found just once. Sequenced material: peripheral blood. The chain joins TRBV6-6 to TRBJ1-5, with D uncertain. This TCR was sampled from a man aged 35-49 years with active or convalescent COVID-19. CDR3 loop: CASSPSGRSYSNQPQHF. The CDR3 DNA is TGTGCCAGCAGTCCGTCCGGGAGGTCCTATAGCAATCAGCCCCAGCATTTT.